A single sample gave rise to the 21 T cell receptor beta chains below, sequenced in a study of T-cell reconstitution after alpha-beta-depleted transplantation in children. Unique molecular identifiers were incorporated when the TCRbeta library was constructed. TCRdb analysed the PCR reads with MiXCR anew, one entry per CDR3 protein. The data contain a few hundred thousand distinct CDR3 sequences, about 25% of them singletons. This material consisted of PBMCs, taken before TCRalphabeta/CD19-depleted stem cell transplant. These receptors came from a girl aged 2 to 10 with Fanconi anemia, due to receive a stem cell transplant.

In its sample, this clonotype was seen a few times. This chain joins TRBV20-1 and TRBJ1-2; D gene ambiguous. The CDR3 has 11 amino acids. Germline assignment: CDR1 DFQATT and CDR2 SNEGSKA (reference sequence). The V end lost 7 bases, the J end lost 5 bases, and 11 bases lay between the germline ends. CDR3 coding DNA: TGCAGTGGCGTATCGGCTTATGGCTACACCTTC. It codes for CSGVSAYGYTF.

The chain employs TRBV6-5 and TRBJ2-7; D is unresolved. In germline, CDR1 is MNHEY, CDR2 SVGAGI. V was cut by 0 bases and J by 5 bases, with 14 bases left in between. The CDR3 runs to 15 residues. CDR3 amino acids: CASSYSSHRGDEQYF. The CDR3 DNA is TGTGCCAGCAGTTACTCGAGCCACAGAGGCGACGAGCAGTACTTC.

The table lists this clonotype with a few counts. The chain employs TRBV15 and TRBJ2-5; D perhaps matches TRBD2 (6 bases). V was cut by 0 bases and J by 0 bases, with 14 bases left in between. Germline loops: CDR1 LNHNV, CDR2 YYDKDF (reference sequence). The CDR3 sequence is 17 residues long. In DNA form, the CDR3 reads TGTGCCACCAGCAGAGATTTTAGCGGAGGGAACCAAGAGACCCAGTACTTC. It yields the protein CATSRDFSGGNQETQYF. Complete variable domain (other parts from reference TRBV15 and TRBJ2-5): DAMVIQNPRYQVTQFGKPVTLSCSQTLNHNVMYWYQQKSSQAPKLLFHYYDKDFNNEADTPDNFQSRRPNTSFCFLDIRSPGLGDTAMYLCATSRDFSGGNQETQYFGPGTRLLVL.

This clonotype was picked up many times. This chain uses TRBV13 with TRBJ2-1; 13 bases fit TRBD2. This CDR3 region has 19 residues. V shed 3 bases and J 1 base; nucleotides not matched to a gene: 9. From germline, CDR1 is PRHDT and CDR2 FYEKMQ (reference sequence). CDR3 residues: CASSLELAGGRDSYNEQFF. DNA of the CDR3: TGTGCCAGCAGCTTGGAACTAGCGGGAGGGAGGGATTCCTACAATGAGCAGTTCTTC.

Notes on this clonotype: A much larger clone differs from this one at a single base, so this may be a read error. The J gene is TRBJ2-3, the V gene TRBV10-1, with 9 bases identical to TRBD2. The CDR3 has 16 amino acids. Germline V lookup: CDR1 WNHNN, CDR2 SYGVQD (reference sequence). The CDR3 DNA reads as TGCGCCAGCTGTGAGTCTAGGACTAGCGCCACAGATACGCAGTATTTT. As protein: CASCESRTSATDTQYF.

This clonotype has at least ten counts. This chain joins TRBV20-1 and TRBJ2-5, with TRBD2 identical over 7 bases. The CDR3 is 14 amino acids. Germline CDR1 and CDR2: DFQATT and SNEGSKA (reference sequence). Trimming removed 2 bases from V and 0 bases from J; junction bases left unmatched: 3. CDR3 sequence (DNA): TGCAGTGCTAGAACGCGGGAGTACCAAGAGACCCAGTACTTC. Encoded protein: CSARTREYQETQYF.

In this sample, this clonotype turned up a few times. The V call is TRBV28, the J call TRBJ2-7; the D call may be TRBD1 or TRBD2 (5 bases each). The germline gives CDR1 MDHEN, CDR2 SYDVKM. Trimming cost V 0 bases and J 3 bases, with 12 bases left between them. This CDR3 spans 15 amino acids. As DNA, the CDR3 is TGTGCCAGCAGTTTATGGGGGCGGGTTCACTACGAGCAGTACTTC. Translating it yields CASSLWGRVHYEQYF.

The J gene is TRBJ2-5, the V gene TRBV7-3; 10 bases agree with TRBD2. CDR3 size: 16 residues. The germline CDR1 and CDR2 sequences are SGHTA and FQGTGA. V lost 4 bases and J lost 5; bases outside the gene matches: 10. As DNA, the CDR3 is TGTGCCAGCAGCTCCCATGCAGCGGGAGGGCCGGAGACCCAGTACTTC. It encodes CASSSHAAGGPETQYF.

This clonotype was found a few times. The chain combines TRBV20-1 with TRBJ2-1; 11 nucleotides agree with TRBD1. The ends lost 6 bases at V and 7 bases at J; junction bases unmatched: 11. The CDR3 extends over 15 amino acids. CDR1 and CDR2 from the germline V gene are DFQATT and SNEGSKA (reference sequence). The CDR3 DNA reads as TGCAGTGCAACAACCGGGACAGGGGGAGGAAATGAGCAGTTCTTC. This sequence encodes CSATTGTGGGNEQFF.

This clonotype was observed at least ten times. CDR3 sequence reads: CASSLVWPDTGELFF. CDR3 nucleotides: TGTGCCAGCAGCTTAGTGTGGCCTGACACCGGGGAGCTGTTTTTT. The rearrangement uses TRBV11-2 and TRBJ2-2; D unresolved. The CDR3 sequence is 15 residues long. The V gene lost 1 base and the J gene lost 3 bases, with 9 bases spanning the gap. Germline CDR1 and CDR2: SGHAT and FQNNGV.

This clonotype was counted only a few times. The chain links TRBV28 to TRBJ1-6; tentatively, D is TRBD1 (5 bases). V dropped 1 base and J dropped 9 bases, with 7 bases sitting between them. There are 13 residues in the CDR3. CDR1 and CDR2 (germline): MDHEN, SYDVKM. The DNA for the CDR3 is TGTGCCAGCAGTTTATTGGGACTTTCACCCCTCCACTTT. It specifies CASSLLGLSPLHF.

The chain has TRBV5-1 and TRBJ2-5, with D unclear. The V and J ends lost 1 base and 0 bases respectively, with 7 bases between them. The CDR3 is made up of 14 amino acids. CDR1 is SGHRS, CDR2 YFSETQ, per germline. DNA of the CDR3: TGCGCCAGCAGCTTGAAGGCTAACCAAGAGACCCAGTACTTC. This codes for CASSLKANQETQYF. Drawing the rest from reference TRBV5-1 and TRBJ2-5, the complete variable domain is KAGVTQTPRYLIKTRGQQVTLSCSPISGHRSVSWYQQTPGQGLQFLFEYFSETQRNKGNFPGRFSGRQFSNSRSEMNVSTLELGDSALYLCASSLKANQETQYFGPGTRLLVL.

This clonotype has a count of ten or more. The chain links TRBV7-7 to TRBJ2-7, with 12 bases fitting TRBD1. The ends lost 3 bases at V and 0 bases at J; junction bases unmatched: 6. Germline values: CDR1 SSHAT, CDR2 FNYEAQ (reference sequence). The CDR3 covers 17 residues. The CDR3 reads CASSFPGQGAPSYEQYF. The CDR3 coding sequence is TGTGCCAGCAGCTTCCCGGGACAGGGGGCACCCTCCTACGAGCAGTACTTC.

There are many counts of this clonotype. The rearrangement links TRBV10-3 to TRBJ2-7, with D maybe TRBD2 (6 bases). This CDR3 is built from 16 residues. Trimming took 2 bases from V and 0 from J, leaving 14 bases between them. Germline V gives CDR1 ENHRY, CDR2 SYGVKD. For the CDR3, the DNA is TGTGCCATCAGTGAGCAGACTAGGGGACTCTCCTACGAGCAGTACTTC. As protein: CAISEQTRGLSYEQYF.

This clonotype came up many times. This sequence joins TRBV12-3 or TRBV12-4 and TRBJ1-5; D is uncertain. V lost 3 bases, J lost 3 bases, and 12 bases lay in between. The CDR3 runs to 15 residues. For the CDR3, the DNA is TGTGCCAGCAGTTTGGTTGGCAGGATCAATCAGCCCCAGCATTTT. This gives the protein CASSLVGRINQPQHF.

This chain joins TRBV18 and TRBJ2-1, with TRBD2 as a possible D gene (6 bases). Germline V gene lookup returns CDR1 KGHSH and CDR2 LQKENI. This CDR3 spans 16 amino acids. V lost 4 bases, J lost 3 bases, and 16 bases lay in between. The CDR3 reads CASSLNLSGIYNEQFF. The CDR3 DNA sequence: TGTGCCAGCTCACTAAATCTTAGCGGAATCTACAATGAGCAGTTCTTC. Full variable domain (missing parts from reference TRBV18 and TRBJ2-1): NAGVMQNPRHLVRRRGQEARLRCSPMKGHSHVYWYRQLPEEGLKFMVYLQKENIIDESGMPKERFSAEFPKEGPSILRIQQVVRGDSAAYFCASSLNLSGIYNEQFFGPGTRLTVL.

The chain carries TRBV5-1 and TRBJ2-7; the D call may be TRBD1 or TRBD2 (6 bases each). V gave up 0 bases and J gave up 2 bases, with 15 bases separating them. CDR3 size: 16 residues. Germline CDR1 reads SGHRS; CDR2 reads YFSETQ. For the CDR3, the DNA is TGCGCCAGCAGCTTGGAGCCCGGGGGCCTAGCCTACGAGCAGTACTTC. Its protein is CASSLEPGGLAYEQYF.

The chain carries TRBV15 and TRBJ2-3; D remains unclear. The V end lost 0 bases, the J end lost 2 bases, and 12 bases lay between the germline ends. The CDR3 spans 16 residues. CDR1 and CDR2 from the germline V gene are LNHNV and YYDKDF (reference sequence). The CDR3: CATSRDPVLFTDTQYF. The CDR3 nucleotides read TGTGCCACCAGCAGAGATCCCGTTCTGTTCACAGATACGCAGTATTTT.

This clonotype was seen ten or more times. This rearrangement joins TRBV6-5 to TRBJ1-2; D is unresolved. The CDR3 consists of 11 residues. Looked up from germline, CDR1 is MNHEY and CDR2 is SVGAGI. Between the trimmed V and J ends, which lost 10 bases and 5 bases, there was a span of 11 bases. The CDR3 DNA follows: TGTGCCACTGGACTGCCTTATGGCTACACCTTC. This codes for CATGLPYGYTF.

CDR3 sequence reads: CSARLRQGHQPQHF. CDR3 nucleotides: TGCAGTGCTAGACTTAGACAAGGGCATCAGCCCCAGCATTTT. This chain connects TRBV20-1 to TRBJ1-5; no reliable D call. Trimming shortened V by 2 bases and J by 5 bases, and 13 bases separated the two germline ends. CDR1 is DFQATT and CDR2 is SNEGSKA in the germline V gene (reference sequence). The CDR3 loop spans 14 amino acids.

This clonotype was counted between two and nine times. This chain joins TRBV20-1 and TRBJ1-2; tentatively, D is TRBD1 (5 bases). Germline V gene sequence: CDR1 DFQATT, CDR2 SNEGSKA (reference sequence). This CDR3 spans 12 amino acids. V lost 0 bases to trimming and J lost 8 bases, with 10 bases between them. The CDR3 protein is CSARDKQEGYTF. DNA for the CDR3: TGCAGTGCTAGAGATAAACAGGAAGGCTACACCTTC.